The 32 T cell receptor beta chains listed next were all sequenced from one sample in a study of blood T cells in healthy people across ages. It was with a sample-barcoded 5' primer and a J-beta primer mix that a second PCR of roughly 6 to 11 cycles was run. TCRdb reanalysed the 5' RACE reads using MiXCR and keeps one entry per CDR3 protein. The data hold 1.5 million to 2 million distinct CDR3 sequences, with roughly two fifths observed a single time. The specimen sequenced was blood. These receptors were collected from a human donor in good health.

The CDR3 nucleotides are TGCGCCAGCAGCTTGGCTAACCGGACAGGGGGTAATACCGGGGAGCTGTTTTTT. Translating it yields CASSLANRTGGNTGELFF. This chain connects TRBV5-1 to TRBJ2-2; 10 positions agree with TRBD1. The V gene's germline CDR1 is SGHRS and CDR2 YFSETQ. V gave up 0 bases and J gave up 5 bases; unmatched junction bases: 10. The CDR3 contains 18 residues.

This clonotype was counted only a few times. This rearrangement joins TRBV9 to TRBJ2-5; D unclear. V was shortened by 2 bases and J by 6 bases, with 11 bases between the two germline ends. The CDR3 sequence is 13 residues long. From germline, CDR1 is SGDLS and CDR2 YYNGEE. The CDR3 spells CASSVDPVKTQYF. CDR3 DNA sequence: TGTGCCAGCAGCGTGGACCCGGTCAAGACCCAGTACTTC. Complete variable domain (other parts from reference TRBV9 and TRBJ2-5): DSGVTQTPKHLITATGQRVTLRCSPRSGDLSVYWYQQSLDQGLQFLIQYYNGEERAKGNILERFSAQQFPDLHSELNLSSLELGDSALYFCASSVDPVKTQYFGPGTRLLVL.

The V gene is TRBV18, the J gene TRBJ2-5, with 7 bases identical to TRBD1. This CDR3 is 14 amino acids long. Looked up from germline, CDR1 is KGHSH and CDR2 is LQKENI. J gave up 4 bases and V 6 bases, and 8 bases lay outside the gene matches. The CDR3 loop reads CASSPTGEGETQYF. CDR3 DNA sequence: TGTGCCAGCTCGCCCACAGGGGAAGGAGAGACCCAGTACTTC.

Note on this clonotype: A much larger clone is a single base away; this may be a read error. This chain uses TRBV6-1 with TRBJ2-6, with D perhaps matching TRBD1 (5 bases). Germline V gene data show CDR1 as MNHNS and CDR2 as SASEGT. The CDR3 consists of 13 residues. The DNA of the CDR3 is TGTGCCAGCAAGTTGTCTGGGGCCAACATCCTGACTTTC. Protein: CASKLSGANILTF.

The rearrangement uses TRBV29-1 and TRBJ1-2; 10 positions match TRBD1. The germline gives CDR1 SQVTM, CDR2 ANQGSEA. The length of the CDR3 is 14 residues. Unmatched junction bases numbered 9, after V lost 7 bases and J lost 4 bases. CDR3 nucleotide sequence: TGCAGCGCAATCAGACAGGGGGCAGTCTATGGCTACACCTTC. Residues: CSAIRQGAVYGYTF.

The chain links TRBV20-1 to TRBJ2-3; D possibly uses TRBD1 or TRBD2 (5 bases each). Trimming pared 6 bases from V and 0 bases from J, leaving 10 bases between. The CDR3 runs 13 residues. Germline V gene data show CDR1 as DFQATT and CDR2 as SNEGSKA (reference sequence). The CDR3 DNA follows: TGCAGTGCCCCCGGGACGAGCACAGATACGCAGTATTTT. Amino acid sequence: CSAPGTSTDTQYF.

This sequence joins TRBV29-1 and TRBJ1-1; D may be TRBD1 (6 bases). V lost 0 bases and J lost 6, with 23 bases in between. CDR1 is SQVTM, CDR2 ANQGSEA, per germline. CDR3 length equals 17 residues. The CDR3, as DNA: TGCAGCGTTGAAGAAATAAACAAACAGGGTAAGGGGCCTGAAGCTTTCTTT. Translation gives CSVEEINKQGKGPEAFF.

Comment on this clonotype: It is unclear where the CDR3 begins or ends on the DNA, so no DNA is shown, and the CDR3 is as TCRdb lists it. This chain links TRBV11-1 with TRBJ2-7; no DNA check was done on the table's D call, TRBD1. The germline CDR1 and CDR2 sequences are SGHAT and FQDESV (reference sequence). The CDR3 is 15 amino acids in total, end residues counted. Here the CDR3 reads CACSAGQGGSYEQYF.

There are a few counts of this clonotype. The chain combines TRBV7-9 with TRBJ1-1; D not certain. V lost 2 bases, J lost 0 bases, and 10 bases lay in between. Germline V gives CDR1 SEHNR, CDR2 FQNEAQ (reference sequence). The CDR3 has 15 amino acids. The CDR3 protein is CASSLNSNLNTEAFF. The CDR3 region has the DNA TGTGCCAGCAGCTTAAATTCAAACCTGAACACTGAAGCTTTCTTT.

The chain combines TRBV20-1 with TRBJ2-7; TRBD2 is a possible D gene (6 bases). Germline loops: CDR1 DFQATT, CDR2 SNEGSKA (reference sequence). CDR3 length equals 14 residues. Between the trimmed V and J ends, which lost 3 bases and 4 bases, there was a span of 16 bases. CDR3 bases: TGCAGTGCTAGTTCGGGACTCCAAGCTTACGAGCAGTACTTC. The encoded protein is CSASSGLQAYEQYF.

This rearrangement joins TRBV20-1 to TRBJ1-4; D unresolved. Germline V lookup: CDR1 DFQATT, CDR2 SNEGSKA (reference sequence). The CDR3 contains 13 residues. The V and J ends lost 0 bases and 8 bases respectively, with 10 bases between them. CDR3 in amino acids: CSARDPVWEKLFF. CDR3 in DNA: TGCAGTGCTAGAGATCCGGTCTGGGAAAAACTGTTTTTT.

This clonotype has only a few counts. V gene TRBV6-5 combines with J gene TRBJ1-2; TRBD1 agrees at 8 bases. The ends lost 7 bases at V and 4 bases at J; junction bases unmatched: 8. The CDR3 covers 14 residues. Germline assignment: CDR1 MNHEY and CDR2 SVGAGI. CDR3 nucleotide sequence: TGTGCCAGCACAAGAGACAGGGGATCCTATGGCTACACCTTC. Translating gives CASTRDRGSYGYTF.

The chain employs TRBV3-1 and TRBJ2-7; D is uncertain. The length of the CDR3 is 14 residues. The germline V gene encodes CDR1 LGHDT and CDR2 YNNKEL (reference sequence). The ends were cut back, 5 bases at V and 2 bases at J, with 13 bases in the middle. The DNA of the CDR3 is TGTGCCAGCAGCTTACGTTGGGCCACCTACGAGCAGTACTTC. Translating it yields CASSLRWATYEQYF.

The sample holds a few counts of this clonotype. The chain is built from TRBV12-3 or TRBV12-4 and TRBJ2-3; D is undetermined. V was pared by 4 bases and J by 6 bases, with 8 bases between. This CDR3 is 12 amino acids long. The CDR3 bases are TGTGCCAGCAGTTGGGCAGACGATACGCAGTATTTT. Translated, it gives CASSWADDTQYF.

The sample holds a few counts of this clonotype. The chain combines TRBV6-5 with TRBJ1-2; weak D call: TRBD1 (5 bases). The CDR3 contains 14 residues. Germline CDR1 and CDR2: MNHEY and SVGAGI. V dropped 0 bases and J dropped 2 bases, with 7 bases sitting between them. This CDR3 reads CASSYSDTNYGYTF. The CDR3 DNA follows: TGTGCCAGCAGTTACTCGGACACGAACTATGGCTACACCTTC.

This clonotype showed up just once. The V and J genes are TRBV2 and TRBJ2-1; D may be TRBD1 (5 bases). Germline V CDR1 and CDR2: SNHLY, FYNNEI. The ends were cut back, 6 bases at V and 5 bases at J, with 14 bases in the middle. The CDR3 loop spans 14 amino acids. CDR3 in amino acids: CASRTDPTDNEQFF. Written as DNA, the CDR3 is TGTGCCAGCAGGACAGACCCGACCGACAATGAGCAGTTCTTC.

This clonotype was seen a single time. This chain connects TRBV5-1 to TRBJ1-2, with 8 bases that match TRBD1. V gave up 3 bases and J gave up 8 bases; unmatched junction bases: 9. CDR1 SGHRS and CDR2 YFSETQ come from the germline V gene. This CDR3 comprises 14 residues. CDR3 amino acids: CASSSLTGAEGYTF. CDR3 in DNA: TGCGCCAGCAGCTCATTGACAGGGGCGGAGGGCTACACCTTC.

This clonotype occurred a few times. The gene calls are TRBV3-1 and TRBJ2-6; D unclear. This CDR3 is 16 amino acids long. Germline V gene data show CDR1 as LGHDT and CDR2 as YNNKEL (reference sequence). Trimming pared 2 bases from V and 2 bases from J, leaving 10 bases between. The chain's CDR3 is CASSQMATAGANVLTF. DNA for the CDR3: TGTGCCAGCAGCCAAATGGCCACGGCTGGGGCCAACGTCCTGACTTTC.

Only a few counts were recorded for this clonotype. The rearrangement links TRBV7-2 to TRBJ2-1; D is unclear. Between the trimmed V and J ends, which lost 1 base and 4 bases, there was a span of 14 bases. The CDR3 runs 16 residues. Germline lookup yields CDR1 SGHTA and CDR2 FQGNSA. In nucleotides, the CDR3 is TGTGCCAGCAGCTTAGACGGAGCCCTAGGTTACAATGAGCAGTTCTTC. It translates to CASSLDGALGYNEQFF.

The rearrangement links TRBV7-9 to TRBJ2-1; either TRBD1 or TRBD2 may fit D (6 bases each). The germline V gene has CDR1 SEHNR and CDR2 FQNEAQ (reference sequence). With 5 bases removed from V and 3 bases from J, the gap between germline ends came to 17 bases. The CDR3 runs 16 residues. This CDR3 reads CASSPEGGGIYNEQFF. The CDR3 coding sequence is TGTGCCAGCAGCCCAGAAGGAGGGGGAATCTACAATGAGCAGTTCTTC.

There are a few counts of this clonotype. The chain uses TRBV6-5 and TRBJ1-2; TRBD1 is a possible D gene (5 bases). The CDR3 has 17 amino acids. Germline V gene sequence: CDR1 MNHEY, CDR2 SVGAGI. Trimming took off 0 bases at V and 4 bases at J, with 18 bases between the two ends. The CDR3 region is CASSYSIGGDKAYGYTF. CDR3 bases: TGTGCCAGCAGTTACTCGATTGGGGGAGATAAAGCCTATGGCTACACCTTC.

The table lists this clonotype with a few counts. The chain recombines TRBV9 with TRBJ1-3; D might be TRBD1 (5 bases). CDR1 is SGDLS, CDR2 YYNGEE, per germline. Trimming removed 0 bases from V and 7 bases from J, with 11 bases in between. This CDR3 spans 14 amino acids. This CDR3 reads CASSVGSWGNTIYF. The CDR3 DNA sequence: TGTGCCAGCAGCGTAGGATCCTGGGGGAACACCATATATTTT.

The genes are TRBV7-2 and TRBJ2-7; TRBD1 agrees at 10 bases. Germline loops: CDR1 SGHTA, CDR2 FQGNSA. V was pared by 5 bases and J by 5 bases, with 18 bases of the junction left unmatched. The CDR3 is 18 residues long. The CDR3, as DNA: TGTGCCAGCAGCGTACAAGGGAATACGGGGACAGGGGTGCACGAGCAGTACTTC. Translation: CASSVQGNTGTGVHEQYF. Combining the CDR3 with reference TRBV7-2 and TRBJ2-7 gives the whole variable domain GAGVSQSPSNKVTEKGKDVELRCDPISGHTALYWYRQSLGQGLEFLIYFQGNSAPDKSGLPSDRFSAERTGGSVSTLTIQRTQQEDSAVYLCASSVQGNTGTGVHEQYFGPGTRLTVT.

There are a few counts of this clonotype. This chain joins TRBV7-2 and TRBJ2-3; 10 positions match TRBD2. Trimming removed 0 bases from V and 8 bases from J; junction bases left unmatched: 5. The length of the CDR3 is 15 residues. Germline CDR1 reads SGHTA; CDR2 reads FQGNSA. The DNA of the CDR3 is TGTGCCAGCAGCTTAGCCCTAGCGGGGGCCCCTACGCAGTATTTT. This sequence encodes CASSLALAGAPTQYF.

This clonotype has a single count. This is likely a read error, given that the CDR3 carries no conserved phenylalanine or tryptophan at its end. CDR3 in DNA: TGCGCCAGCAGCCCCGCCCATGGGGGGACCTACGAGCAGTACCTC. It specifies CASSPAHGGTYEQYL. The gene calls are TRBV4-3 and TRBJ2-7; maybe TRBD2 (6 bases). The germline V gene encodes CDR1 LGHNA and CDR2 YSLEER. This CDR3 has 15 residues. V was cut by 4 bases and J by 2 bases, with 15 bases left in between.

This clonotype was detected only a few times. This chain uses TRBV7-8 with TRBJ2-7, with D perhaps TRBD1 (6 bases). This CDR3 region has 14 residues. Trimming took 5 bases from V and 5 from J, leaving 16 bases between them. Germline V gives CDR1 SGHVS, CDR2 FQNEAQ. CDR3 bases: TGTGCCAGCAGCAAGACAGGACGTGCCAACGAGCAGTACTTC. The encoded protein is CASSKTGRANEQYF.

This clonotype was observed many times. The chain uses TRBV2 and TRBJ2-5, with D perhaps being TRBD1 or TRBD2 (6 bases each). The length of the CDR3 is 13 residues. The V end lost 6 bases, the J end lost 5 bases, and 13 bases lay between the germline ends. CDR1 and CDR2 (germline): SNHLY, FYNNEI. CDR3 loop: CASRRGPGETQYF. Written as DNA, the CDR3 is TGTGCCAGCAGACGGGGGCCGGGGGAGACCCAGTACTTC.

The chain's CDR3 is CASSPGIRDSQETQYF. For the CDR3, the DNA is TGTGCCAGCAGCCCCGGAATTAGGGACAGTCAAGAGACCCAGTACTTC. The V and J genes are TRBV7-2 and TRBJ2-5, with 7 bases lining up with TRBD1. From germline, CDR1 is SGHTA and CDR2 FQGNSA. The CDR3 runs to 16 residues. V shed 5 bases and J 2 bases; nucleotides not matched to a gene: 11. Supplemented by reference TRBV7-2 and TRBJ2-5, the full variable domain reads GAGVSQSPSNKVTEKGKDVELRCDPISGHTALYWYRQSLGQGLEFLIYFQGNSAPDKSGLPSDRFSAERTGGSVSTLTIQRTQQEDSAVYLCASSPGIRDSQETQYFGPGTRLLVL.

The chain has TRBV20-1 and TRBJ2-7; 11 bases fit TRBD2. This CDR3 contains 16 residues. CDR1 and CDR2 (germline): DFQATT, SNEGSKA (reference sequence). V dropped 1 base and J dropped 3; count of bases not matched to a gene: 8. CDR3 sequence reads: CSARGPLAGDHYEQYF. In DNA form, the CDR3 reads TGCAGTGCTAGAGGCCCACTAGCGGGGGACCACTACGAGCAGTACTTC.

This clonotype has just a few counts. The chain carries TRBV6-2 or TRBV6-3 and TRBJ2-1, with TRBD2 identical over 15 bases. Germline trimming cut 2 bases from V and 10 bases from J; bases unmatched to any gene: 6. CDR1 and CDR2 (germline): MNHEY, SVGEGT. The CDR3 runs 16 residues. The CDR3, as DNA: TGTGCCAGCAGTTACCGATTCGGGACTAGCGGGGGGGAGCAGTTCTTC. Protein: CASSYRFGTSGGEQFF.

J is TRBJ2-1 and V is TRBV18; D could derive from TRBD1 or TRBD2 (6 bases each). Trimming removed 10 bases from V and 5 bases from J, with 15 bases in between. CDR1 KGHSH and CDR2 LQKENI come from the germline V gene. This CDR3 region has 13 residues. CDR3 in DNA: TGTGCCACCAAACCGGGGGCAAACAATGAGCAGTTCTTC. It encodes CATKPGANNEQFF.

This clonotype came up a few times. This chain joins TRBV25-1 and TRBJ2-5, with 9 nucleotides matching TRBD1. The DNA end is a closer match to TRBJ2-7, so the J assignment may be wrong. Per germline, CDR1 MGHDK and CDR2 SYGVNS. This CDR3 spans 14 amino acids. The DNA of the CDR3 is TGTGCCAGCAATCCGGGACAGGGATCCTACGAGCAGTACTTC. Protein: CASNPGQGSYEQYF.